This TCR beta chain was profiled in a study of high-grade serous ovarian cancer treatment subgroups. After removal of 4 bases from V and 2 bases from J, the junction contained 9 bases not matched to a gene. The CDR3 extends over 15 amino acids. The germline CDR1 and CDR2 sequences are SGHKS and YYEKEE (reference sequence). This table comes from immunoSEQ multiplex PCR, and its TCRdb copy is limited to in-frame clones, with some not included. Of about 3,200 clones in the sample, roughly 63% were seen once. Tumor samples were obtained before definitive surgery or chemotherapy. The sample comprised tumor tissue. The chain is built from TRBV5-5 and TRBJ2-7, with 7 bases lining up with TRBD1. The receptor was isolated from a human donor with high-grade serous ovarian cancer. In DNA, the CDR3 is TGTGCCAGCAGCGATCCGGGACAGACGACCTACGAGCAGTACTTC. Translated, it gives CASSDPGQTTYEQYF. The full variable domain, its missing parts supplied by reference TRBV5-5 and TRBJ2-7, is DAGVTQSPTHLIKTRGQQVTLRCSPISGHKSVSWYQQVLGQGPQFIFQYYEKEERGRGNFPDRFSARQFPNYSSELNVNALLLGDSALYLCASSDPGQTTYEQYFGPGTRLTVT.